This T cell receptor (beta chain) was sequenced in a study of glioma-infiltrating T cells after dendritic cell vaccination. Notes on the study in general: Few patients contributed both blood and tumor specimens.

TCRB CDR3 was amplified from 2 ug genomic DNA or less. The primer mix had 60 V beta and 13 J beta primers. Repertoires were generated with immunoSEQ multiplex PCR, while TCRdb's copy carries only in-frame clones and drops some. The sample includes tens of thousands of clones, about 80% of them seen just once. The V segment lost 3 bases and the J segment 1 base; nucleotides outside the gene matches: 3. There are 15 residues in the CDR3. Germline values: CDR1 SGHRS, CDR2 YFSETQ. PBMC were collected before vaccination, two weeks after the third vaccination, and at progression. As to this clone: Antigen unknown.

The rearrangement links TRBV5-1 to TRBJ2-2; 7 bases agree with TRBD1. The clonotype comes from a human donor with glioblastoma. This sample comprised blood, obtained before dendritic cell vaccination. In DNA form, the CDR3 reads TGCGCCAGCAGCTACCGGGACAGGAACACCGGGGAGCTGTTTTTT. Its translation is CASSYRDRNTGELFF.